The 15 T cell receptor beta chains presented below share a single source sample, sequenced in a study of blood T cell repertoires in COVID-19. Generated by immunoSEQ multiplex PCR, the TCRdb table keeps only in-frame clones and is missing some. The sample consists of approximately 210,000 clones, approximately 80% of them appearing once. The source material was PBMCs or T cells enriched from blood (not recorded which). These receptors all come from a man younger than 40 with acute COVID-19.

This clone occurred a few times. The chain employs TRBV10-1 and TRBJ2-1, with D uncertain. V was cut by 7 bases and J by 8 bases, with 15 bases left in between. The germline V gene has CDR1 WNHNN and CDR2 SYGVQD (reference sequence). The CDR3 sequence is 13 residues long. The CDR3 region has the DNA TGCGCCAGCACTAGAAACCAAGCCGATGAGCAGTTCTTC. Its protein is CASTRNQADEQFF.

The chain is built from TRBV18 and TRBJ2-3; 7 bases are shared with TRBD1. V shed 6 bases and J 3 bases; nucleotides not matched to a gene: 9. The length of the CDR3 is 15 residues. In germline, CDR1 is KGHSH, CDR2 LQKENI. The DNA for the CDR3 is TGTGCCAGCTCCCAAGACAGGGTTTTAACAGATACGCAGTATTTT. Translation gives CASSQDRVLTDTQYF. Full variable domain (missing parts from reference TRBV18 and TRBJ2-3): NAGVMQNPRHLVRRRGQEARLRCSPMKGHSHVYWYRQLPEEGLKFMVYLQKENIIDESGMPKERFSAEFPKEGPSILRIQQVVRGDSAAYFCASSQDRVLTDTQYFGPGTRLTVL.

The CDR3 DNA sequence: TGTGCCAGCAGTTTATCCCCGGGATCCGATCAGCCCCAGCATTTT. Amino acid sequence: CASSLSPGSDQPQHF. The chain employs TRBV28 and TRBJ1-5; the D is unclear. Trimming removed 1 base from V and 5 bases from J, with 12 bases in between. The CDR3 spans 15 residues. The germline V gene encodes CDR1 MDHEN and CDR2 SYDVKM.

The chain has TRBV28 and TRBJ2-5, with 9 bases aligning to TRBD1. V lost 4 bases and J lost 5; bases outside the gene matches: 14. This CDR3 is 17 amino acids long. The germline V gene encodes CDR1 MDHEN and CDR2 SYDVKM. The CDR3 DNA sequence: TGTGCCAGCAGTTCCTACCCCCGGGACAGGGAGGGGGAGACCCAGTACTTC. Amino acid sequence: CASSSYPRDREGETQYF.

The chain carries TRBV5-4 and TRBJ2-3, with 14 bases fitting TRBD2. CDR1 SGHNT and CDR2 YYREEE come from the germline V gene (reference sequence). This CDR3 has 16 residues. V lost 9 bases, J lost 4 bases, and 10 bases stayed unmatched. The CDR3 region is CAIPGLAGERSDTQYF. DNA for the CDR3: TGTGCCATACCGGGACTAGCGGGGGAAAGATCAGATACGCAGTATTTT.

V usage is TRBV7-3 and J usage is TRBJ2-1; TRBD2 matches 12 bases. V trimming: 4 bases; J trimming: 0 bases; junction bases outside the gene matches: 7. The CDR3 covers 18 residues. Germline CDR1 SGHTA, CDR2 FQGTGA. The CDR3 DNA sequence: TGTGCCAGCAGCTGGACTAGCGGGGTCACCAACTCCTACAATGAGCAGTTCTTC. Its protein is CASSWTSGVTNSYNEQFF.

This chain connects TRBV6-5 to TRBJ1-2; maybe TRBD1 (5 bases). CDR1 is MNHEY and CDR2 is SVGAGI in the germline V gene. V was shortened by 5 bases and J by 8 bases, with 18 bases between the two germline ends. This CDR3 spans 14 amino acids. CDR3 sequence: CASSNTGSLYGYTF. The CDR3 region has the DNA TGTGCCAGCAGTAACACAGGTTCTCTATACGGCTACACCTTC.

V is TRBV14 and J is TRBJ1-1, with a weak D call TRBD1 (6 bases). Per germline, CDR1 SGHDN and CDR2 FVKESK. Trimming stripped 1 base from V and 3 bases from J, with 12 bases between. The CDR3 consists of 15 residues. The CDR3 nucleotides read TGTGCCAGCAGCCAAGCAAGGGGGGGGTACACTGAAGCTTTCTTT. As protein: CASSQARGGYTEAFF.

V usage is TRBV30 and J usage is TRBJ2-2; D remains unclear. V gave up 2 bases and J gave up 6 bases, with 16 bases separating them. Germline loops: CDR1 GTSNPN, CDR2 SVGIG (reference sequence). This CDR3 is 15 amino acids long. The CDR3 loop is CAWSLSVRVSGELFF. The CDR3 DNA sequence: TGTGCCTGGAGTCTCTCGGTCCGGGTGTCCGGGGAGCTGTTTTTT.

This sequence joins TRBV10-3 and TRBJ1-1, with no clear D. CDR3 length: 13 amino acids. In germline, CDR1 is ENHRY, CDR2 SYGVKD. The V end lost 6 bases, the J end lost 1 base, and 9 bases lay between the germline ends. CDR3 loop: CAISLEGNTEAFF. CDR3 bases: TGTGCCATCAGCCTAGAGGGGAACACTGAAGCTTTCTTT.

This chain connects TRBV30 to TRBJ1-1; no reliable D call. The CDR3 has 13 amino acids. V was pared by 0 bases and J by 1 base, with 6 bases between. Germline assignment: CDR1 GTSNPN and CDR2 SVGIG (reference sequence). In DNA form, the CDR3 reads TGTGCCTGGAGTGTACGAGCGAACACTGAAGCTTTCTTT. The encoded protein is CAWSVRANTEAFF.

This chain joins TRBV18 and TRBJ2-3; TRBD1 agrees at 8 bases. Germline assignment: CDR1 KGHSH and CDR2 LQKENI. J lost 1 base, V lost 4 bases, and 10 bases had no gene match. The CDR3 loop spans 17 amino acids. CDR3 in DNA: TGTGCCAGCTCACTCCGCCGAGGACAGGGAGGCACAGATACGCAGTATTTT. Its translation: CASSLRRGQGGTDTQYF.

The genes are TRBV5-1 and TRBJ1-1; D call uncertain. V lost 3 bases to trimming and J lost 4 bases, with 13 bases between them. Germline V gene sequence: CDR1 SGHRS, CDR2 YFSETQ. This CDR3 has 14 amino acids. Written as DNA, the CDR3 is TGCGCCAGCAGCTCGTCCCTGTTTGTCACTGAAGCTTTCTTT. Its protein product is CASSSSLFVTEAFF. The full variable domain, with the rest looked up from reference TRBV5-1 and TRBJ1-1, is KAGVTQTPRYLIKTRGQQVTLSCSPISGHRSVSWYQQTPGQGLQFLFEYFSETQRNKGNFPGRFSGRQFSNSRSEMNVSTLELGDSALYLCASSSSLFVTEAFFGQGTRLTVV.

The V gene is TRBV20-1, the J gene TRBJ2-1, with D perhaps assigned TRBD1 or TRBD2 (5 bases each). There are 13 residues in the CDR3. Trimming shortened V by 3 bases and J by 7 bases, and 13 bases separated the two germline ends. CDR1 and CDR2 (germline): DFQATT, SNEGSKA (reference sequence). The CDR3, as DNA: TGCAGTGCTAGTGGACTCACAGGAAATGAGCAGTTCTTC. It translates to CSASGLTGNEQFF.

V is TRBV24-1 and J is TRBJ1-1; 7 nucleotides line up with TRBD1. V was pared by 6 bases and J by 5 bases, with 5 bases of the junction left unmatched. CDR1 KGHDR and CDR2 SFDVKD come from the germline V gene. The CDR3 is 13 residues long. CDR3 region: CATSKGARTEAFF. As DNA, the CDR3 is TGTGCCACCAGTAAGGGGGCGCGGACTGAAGCTTTCTTT.